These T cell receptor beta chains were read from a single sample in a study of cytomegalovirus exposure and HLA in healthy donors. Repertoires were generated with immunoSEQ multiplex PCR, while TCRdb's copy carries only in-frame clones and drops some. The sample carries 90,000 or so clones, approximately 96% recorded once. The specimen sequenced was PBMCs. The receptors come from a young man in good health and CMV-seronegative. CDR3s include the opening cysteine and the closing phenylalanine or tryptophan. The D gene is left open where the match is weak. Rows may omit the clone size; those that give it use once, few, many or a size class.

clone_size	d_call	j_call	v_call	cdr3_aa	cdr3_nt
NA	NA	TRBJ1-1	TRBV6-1	CASRTQGRQEAFF	TGTGCCAGCAGGACTCAGGGTCGGCAGGAAGCTTTCTTT
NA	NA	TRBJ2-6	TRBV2	CASTPDSSGANVLTF	TGTGCCAGCACTCCGGACAGCTCTGGGGCCAACGTCCTGACTTTC
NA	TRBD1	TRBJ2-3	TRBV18	CASSPKTGEDTQYF	TGTGCCAGCTCACCCAAAACAGGGGAAGATACGCAGTATTTT
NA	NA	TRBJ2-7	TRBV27	CASRTSKGPYEQYF	TGTGCCAGCAGGACTAGTAAGGGGCCCTACGAGCAGTACTTC
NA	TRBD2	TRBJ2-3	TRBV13	CASSPVFWTSGTDTQYF	TGTGCCAGCAGCCCCGTCTTTTGGACTAGCGGCACAGATACGCAGTATTTT
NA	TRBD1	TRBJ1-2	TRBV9	CASSDETQGDYGYTF	TGTGCCAGCAGCGATGAGACACAGGGGGACTATGGCTACACCTTC
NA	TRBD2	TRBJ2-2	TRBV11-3	CASSFVGLGAGELFF	TGTGCCAGCAGCTTCGTCGGACTAGGGGCCGGGGAGCTGTTTTTT
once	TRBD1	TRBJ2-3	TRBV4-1	CASSHPGQGRGIPGTDTQYF	TGCGCCAGCAGCCATCCGGGACAGGGTAGGGGAATCCCCGGCACAGATACGCAGTATTTT
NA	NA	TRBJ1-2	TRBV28	CASRINSGYTF	TGTGCCAGCAGGATTAATAGTGGCTACACCTTC
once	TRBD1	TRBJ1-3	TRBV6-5	CASSSGTGFGNTIYF	TGTGCCAGCAGTTCCGGGACAGGTTTCGGAAACACCATATATTTT
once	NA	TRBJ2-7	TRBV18	CASSPDNYEQYF	TGTGCCAGCTCACCGGACAACTACGAGCAGTACTTC
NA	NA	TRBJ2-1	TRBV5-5	CASSLGGLNSYNEQFF	TGTGCCAGCAGCTTGGGGGGACTGAACTCCTACAATGAGCAGTTCTTC
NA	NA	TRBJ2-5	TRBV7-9	CASSLAQGLETQYF	TGTGCCAGCAGCTTAGCACAGGGCCTAGAGACCCAGTACTTC
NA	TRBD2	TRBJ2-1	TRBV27	CASSLNSGSSYNEQFF	TGTGCCAGCAGCTTAAATAGCGGGAGCTCCTACAATGAGCAGTTCTTC
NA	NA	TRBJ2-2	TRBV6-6	CASSGQTTTGELFF	TGTGCCAGCAGTGGACAGACTACCACCGGGGAGCTGTTTTTT
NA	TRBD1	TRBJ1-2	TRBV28	CASKTGLGGGYGYTF	TGTGCCAGCAAGACAGGGCTGGGGGGTGGCTATGGCTACACCTTC
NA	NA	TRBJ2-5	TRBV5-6	CASSLVDSPWTQYF	TGTGCCAGCAGCTTGGTGGACAGCCCTTGGACCCAGTACTTC
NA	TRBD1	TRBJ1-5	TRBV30	CAWSREKDRRSNQPQHF	TGTGCCTGGAGTCGTGAAAAGGACAGGCGCAGCAATCAGCCCCAGCATTTT
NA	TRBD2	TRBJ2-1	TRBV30	CAWTSGINEQFF	TGTGCCTGGACTAGCGGGATCAATGAGCAGTTCTTC
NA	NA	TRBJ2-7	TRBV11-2	CASSFERSRGALEQYF	TGTGCCAGCAGCTTCGAGAGAAGCAGGGGGGCTCTCGAGCAGTACTTC
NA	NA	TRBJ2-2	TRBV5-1	CASREDRLNTGELFF	TGCGCCAGCAGGGAAGATAGACTGAACACCGGGGAGCTGTTTTTT
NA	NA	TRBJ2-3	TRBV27	CASSPGLEGDTQYF	TGTGCCAGCAGTCCCGGCCTGGAGGGGGATACGCAGTATTTT
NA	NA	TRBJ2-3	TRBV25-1	CASSFLPDTQYF	TGTGCCAGCAGTTTTCTCCCAGATACGCAGTATTTT
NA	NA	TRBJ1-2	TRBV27	CASRLDGQINYGYTF	TGTGCCAGTCGGCTTGACGGACAGATTAACTATGGCTACACCTTC
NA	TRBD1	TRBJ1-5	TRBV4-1	CASSQIRGRQPQHF	TGCGCCAGCAGCCAGATCAGGGGGCGGCAGCCCCAGCATTTT